The 32 T cell receptor beta chains listed next were all sequenced from one sample in a study of cytomegalovirus exposure and HLA in healthy donors (dated by TCRdb to between 2016 and 2019). The library came from the immunoSEQ multiplex PCR assay. The multiplex PCR relied on a mix of 60 forward primers for TCR Vbeta segments and 13 reverse primers for TCR Jbeta segments. In its TCRdb copy, this immuneACCESS table keeps in-frame sequences only and misses some clones. Where compared with another copy, unresolved V genes explain less than half of these, and the others have no known cause. The sample table contains some 190,000 clones; only one count was recorded for 76% of them. The top ten hold 1.5% to 2% of the sample. The material sequenced was PBMCs. These receptors originate from a man younger than 35 in good health and CMV-seronegative.

The chain has TRBV9 and TRBJ2-7, with D possibly matching TRBD2 (5 bases). Between the trimmed V and J ends, which lost 0 bases and 0 bases, there was a span of 13 bases. Germline assignment: CDR1 SGDLS and CDR2 YYNGEE. CDR3 length: 16 residues. The CDR3, as DNA: TGTGCCAGCAGCGTAGGAGGCGGGCCGATCTCCTACGAGCAGTACTTC. It is translated as CASSVGGGPISYEQYF.

The chain combines TRBV11-2 with TRBJ2-3; 8 bases agree with TRBD1. Looked up from germline, CDR1 is SGHAT and CDR2 is FQNNGV. The CDR3 sequence is 14 residues long. The ends lost 3 bases at V and 5 bases at J; junction bases unmatched: 4. The CDR3 spells CASSFLTGGDTQYF. The CDR3 bases are TGTGCCAGCAGCTTTTTAACAGGGGGAGATACGCAGTATTTT. The complete variable domain, with remaining parts taken from reference TRBV11-2 and TRBJ2-3, reads EAGVAQSPRYKIIEKRQSVAFWCNPISGHATLYWYQQILGQGPKLLIQFQNNGVVDDSQLPKDRFSAERLKGVDSTLKIQPAKLEDSAVYLCASSFLTGGDTQYFGPGTRLTVL.

The V gene is TRBV7-8, the J gene TRBJ1-5; 7 nucleotides align to TRBD1. Trimming removed 5 bases from V and 10 bases from J; junction bases left unmatched: 11. This CDR3 is 14 amino acids long. In germline, CDR1 is SGHVS, CDR2 FQNEAQ. The CDR3 here is CASSAHRGLGPQHF. CDR3 nucleotide sequence: TGTGCCAGCAGCGCCCACAGGGGACTGGGTCCCCAGCATTTT. The variable domain in full, with the rest retrieved from reference TRBV7-8 and TRBJ1-5, is GAGVSQSPRYKVAKRGQDVALRCDPISGHVSLFWYQQALGQGPEFLTYFQNEAQLDKSGLPSDRFFAERPEGSVSTLKIQRTQQEDSAVYLCASSAHRGLGPQHFGDGTRLSIL.

This clone came up once. The chain uses TRBV5-1 and TRBJ1-4; 7 positions agree with TRBD1. CDR1 and CDR2 from the germline V gene are SGHRS and YFSETQ. This CDR3 has 15 residues. The trim removed 3 bases at V and 2 bases at J, leaving 4 bases unmatched. This CDR3 reads CASSWTTGTNEKLFF. The CDR3 coding sequence is TGCGCCAGCAGCTGGACGACAGGGACTAATGAAAAACTGTTTTTT.

This rearrangement joins TRBV5-6 to TRBJ1-1; 7 nucleotides align to TRBD1. Germline loops: CDR1 SGHDT, CDR2 YYEEEE. This CDR3 region has 14 residues. Germline trimming cut 6 bases from V and 1 base from J; bases unmatched to any gene: 6. The DNA for the CDR3 is TGTGCCAGCATACCCGGGACAGCGAACACTGAAGCTTTCTTT. Protein: CASIPGTANTEAFF. The variable domain in full, with the rest retrieved from reference TRBV5-6 and TRBJ1-1, is DAGVTQSPTHLIKTRGQQVTLRCSPKSGHDTVSWYQQALGQGPQFIFQYYEEEERQRGNFPDRFSGHQFPNYSSELNVNALLLGDSALYLCASIPGTANTEAFFGQGTRLTVV.

The rearrangement joins TRBV7-8 to TRBJ2-3; weak D call: TRBD1 (6 bases). Trimming took off 3 bases at V and 2 bases at J, with 12 bases between the two ends. The germline CDR1 and CDR2 sequences are SGHVS and FQNEAQ. This CDR3 spans 15 amino acids. This CDR3 reads CASSFDRQDTDTQYF. The DNA for the CDR3 is TGTGCCAGCAGCTTCGACCGACAGGACACAGATACGCAGTATTTT.

This chain uses TRBV30 with TRBJ2-3; 7 bases are shared with TRBD2. CDR1 is GTSNPN, CDR2 SVGIG, per germline (reference sequence). V shed 0 bases and J 6 bases; nucleotides not matched to a gene: 9. This CDR3 region has 15 residues. CDR3 residues: CAWSVLAQQRDTQYF. DNA of the CDR3: TGTGCCTGGAGTGTACTAGCGCAGCAGAGGGATACGCAGTATTTT. The entire variable domain, with the rest obtained from reference TRBV30 and TRBJ2-3, is as follows: SQTIHQWPATLVQPVGSPLSLECTVEGTSNPNLYWYRQAAGRGLQLLFYSVGIGQISSEVPQNLSASRPQDRQFILSSKKLLLSDSGFYLCAWSVLAQQRDTQYFGPGTRLTVL.

The gene calls are TRBV5-4 and TRBJ2-7, with 7 positions matching TRBD2. This CDR3 has 14 amino acids. The J segment lost 1 base and the V segment lost 4 bases, leaving 5 bases of the junction unmatched. Germline lookup yields CDR1 SGHNT and CDR2 YYREEE (reference sequence). CDR3 nucleotide sequence: TGTGCCAGCAGCGGCGGGGGACTGTCCTACGAGCAGTACTTC. Protein sequence: CASSGGGLSYEQYF.

CDR3 sequence reads: CASSGTSYEFF. For the CDR3, the DNA is TGTGCCAGCAGCGGGACTAGTTACGAGTTCTTC. This chain links TRBV2 with TRBJ2-1; 8 nucleotides agree with TRBD2. This CDR3 is built from 11 residues. V shed 6 bases and J 14 bases; nucleotides not matched to a gene: 6. CDR1 is SNHLY and CDR2 is FYNNEI in the germline V gene. The full variable domain, completed using reference TRBV2 and TRBJ2-1, is EPEVTQTPSHQVTQMGQEVILRCVPISNHLYFYWYRQILGQKVEFLVSFYNNEISEKSEIFDDQFSVERPDGSNFTLKIRSTKLEDSAMYFCASSGTSYEFFGPGTRLTVL.

This chain joins TRBV6-5 and TRBJ1-1, with a possible D match to TRBD1 (6 bases). Germline-derived CDR1 and CDR2 are MNHEY and SVGAGI. The V end lost 2 bases, the J end lost 5 bases, and 15 bases lay between the germline ends. The CDR3 has 15 residues. The CDR3 region has the DNA TGTGCCAGCAGTTACCTATCGACAGGAAGGACTGAAGCTTTCTTT. Translated: CASSYLSTGRTEAFF.

The rearrangement uses TRBV19 and TRBJ2-3, with 11 bases that match TRBD1. Germline assignment: CDR1 LNHDA and CDR2 SQIVND (reference sequence). V lost 4 bases to trimming and J lost 3 bases; unmatched junction nucleotides: 6. CDR3 size: 16 residues. This chain's CDR3 is CASSNSRDRGTDTQYF. In DNA, the CDR3 is TGTGCCAGTAGTAACTCCCGGGACAGGGGGACAGATACGCAGTATTTT.

The J gene is TRBJ1-2, the V gene TRBV11-1; D call uncertain. Trimming took off 5 bases at V and 2 bases at J, with 6 bases between the two ends. The germline gives CDR1 SGHAT, CDR2 FQDESV (reference sequence). This CDR3 region has 12 residues. The CDR3 DNA is TGTGCCAGCAGCCGCGAAAACTATGGCTACACCTTC. Amino acid sequence: CASSRENYGYTF.

The chain has TRBV5-6 and TRBJ2-5, with TRBD2 as a possible D gene (5 bases). The CDR3 is 14 amino acids. Germline assignment: CDR1 SGHDT and CDR2 YYEEEE. The ends were cut back, 1 base at V and 5 bases at J, with 12 bases in the middle. CDR3 protein: CASSLYGESETQYF. CDR3 sequence (DNA): TGTGCCAGCAGCTTGTACGGGGAGAGTGAGACCCAGTACTTC.

This clone was detected a few times. This chain connects TRBV5-4 to TRBJ2-2; 14 bases fit TRBD2. CDR1 and CDR2 from the germline V gene are SGHNT and YYREEE (reference sequence). The CDR3 loop spans 18 amino acids. The junction had 10 bases not matched to a gene; V was cut back by 2 bases and J by 7 bases. The CDR3 sequence: CASSFRLAGGLLIGELFF. DNA of the CDR3: TGTGCCAGCAGCTTCCGACTAGCGGGGGGGCTTTTAATCGGGGAGCTGTTTTTT.

The chain has TRBV19 and TRBJ2-7; 9 bases fit TRBD1. Germline values: CDR1 LNHDA, CDR2 SQIVND (reference sequence). Trimming cost V 5 bases and J 3 bases; bases outside gene matches: 8. The CDR3 totals 15 residues. The CDR3 DNA follows: TGTGCCAGTAGTCCCGGGGACAGGGTAAGCTACGAGCAGTACTTC. It specifies CASSPGDRVSYEQYF.

This clone has only a few counts. V usage is TRBV6-1 and J usage is TRBJ1-5, with 7 nucleotides matching TRBD1. This CDR3 has 14 residues. V gave up 3 bases and J gave up 6 bases; unmatched junction bases: 5. Germline CDR1 is MNHNS and CDR2 is SASEGT. CDR3 protein: CASSDVTGLQPQHF. The DNA of the CDR3 is TGTGCCAGCAGTGATGTGACAGGGCTTCAGCCCCAGCATTTT.

The gene calls are TRBV25-1 and TRBJ1-2; TRBD1 matches 7 bases. Germline V gives CDR1 MGHDK, CDR2 SYGVNS. CDR3 length: 12 residues. Unmatched junction bases numbered 7, after V lost 7 bases and J lost 8 bases. For the CDR3, the DNA is TGTGCCAGCACAGAGACAGGGAAAGGCTACACCTTC. As protein: CASTETGKGYTF.

J is TRBJ2-3 and V is TRBV28, with 8 bases that match TRBD2. The CDR3 runs 15 residues. Germline V gene sequence: CDR1 MDHEN, CDR2 SYDVKM. Trimming at V came to 2 bases and at J to 5 bases, leaving 6 bases not matched to a gene. Here the CDR3 reads CASSLTGRGGDTQYF. The CDR3 coding sequence is TGTGCCAGCAGTTTAACCGGGAGGGGTGGAGATACGCAGTATTTT.

This sequence joins TRBV7-6 and TRBJ2-3, with 14 bases that match TRBD2. The length of the CDR3 is 17 residues. The V gene end was trimmed by 5 bases and the J gene end by 2 bases; junction bases not matched to a gene: 6. Looked up from germline, CDR1 is SGHVS and CDR2 is FNYEAQ. The CDR3: CASSPGLAGVPTDTQYF. The CDR3 nucleotides are TGTGCCAGCAGCCCGGGACTAGCGGGGGTACCCACAGATACGCAGTATTTT.

The V gene is TRBV6-6, the J gene TRBJ1-5; D is possibly TRBD1 (5 bases). The V gene's germline CDR1 is MNHNY and CDR2 SVGAGI (reference sequence). V shed 10 bases and J shed 4 bases, with 14 bases lying between them. There are 13 residues in the CDR3. The CDR3 DNA follows: TGTGCCACCACGCAGGGCCTTAATCAGCCCCAGCATTTT. Translation: CATTQGLNQPQHF.

Only a few counts were recorded for this clone. V usage is TRBV2 and J usage is TRBJ2-1, with 7 bases lining up with TRBD2. The germline CDR1 and CDR2 sequences are SNHLY and FYNNEI. The CDR3 is made up of 15 amino acids. J was trimmed by 6 bases and V by 8 bases; bases with no gene match: 13. The CDR3 reads CASLEGRGILNEQFF. Here the CDR3 DNA reads TGTGCCAGCCTTGAGGGGCGGGGGATCCTCAATGAGCAGTTCTTC. Together with reference TRBV2 and TRBJ2-1, the CDR3 gives the full variable domain: EPEVTQTPSHQVTQMGQEVILRCVPISNHLYFYWYRQILGQKVEFLVSFYNNEISEKSEIFDDQFSVERPDGSNFTLKIRSTKLEDSAMYFCASLEGRGILNEQFFGPGTRLTVL.

The J gene is TRBJ1-2, the V gene TRBV6-1, with TRBD1 matching over 8 bases. CDR1 is MNHNS, CDR2 SASEGT, per germline. V lost 7 bases, J lost 8 bases, and 12 bases stayed unmatched. The length of the CDR3 is 14 residues. CDR3 sequence (DNA): TGTGCCAGCAAAACCGGGACAGGTCTCGGCGGCTACACCTTC. This sequence encodes CASKTGTGLGGYTF.

V usage is TRBV10-3 and J usage is TRBJ2-7; maybe TRBD2 (5 bases). The V end was cut by 8 bases, the J end by 2 bases, with 19 bases between. Looked up from germline, CDR1 is ENHRY and CDR2 is SYGVKD. CDR3 size: 15 residues. The CDR3 spells CAISDPSLATYEQYF. The CDR3 DNA reads as TGTGCCATCTCGGACCCCTCGCTAGCCACCTACGAGCAGTACTTC.

This chain connects TRBV30 to TRBJ1-5; possibly TRBD1 for D (5 bases). The CDR3 loop spans 14 amino acids. Looked up from germline, CDR1 is GTSNPN and CDR2 is SVGIG (reference sequence). V dropped 8 bases and J dropped 6 bases, with 20 bases sitting between them. CDR3 nucleotide sequence: TGTGCCCACCTTGGCAGGGTAGAGGTTCAGCCCCAGCATTTT. It yields the protein CAHLGRVEVQPQHF.

CDR3 region: CATEGQPNQPQHF. For the CDR3, the DNA is TGTGCCACAGAGGGACAGCCCAATCAGCCCCAGCATTTT. The chain recombines TRBV15 with TRBJ1-5; TRBD1 agrees at 7 bases. Per the germline V gene, CDR1 is LNHNV and CDR2 is YYDKDF (reference sequence). The CDR3 contains 13 residues. The V and J ends lost 9 bases and 3 bases, in that order; junction bases with no gene match: 5.

The rearrangement uses TRBV2 and TRBJ2-5; tentative D call: TRBD2 (7 bases). Germline V gives CDR1 SNHLY, CDR2 FYNNEI. The CDR3 spans 14 residues. V was shortened by 4 bases and J by 5 bases, with 14 bases between the two germline ends. CDR3: CASSGGGPGETQYF. For the CDR3, the DNA is TGTGCCAGCAGTGGGGGGGGGCCCGGGGAGACCCAGTACTTC.

The rearrangement joins TRBV28 to TRBJ1-4; 7 bases are a match to TRBD1. The germline gives CDR1 MDHEN, CDR2 SYDVKM. The CDR3 sequence is 15 residues long. Unmatched junction bases numbered 8, after V lost 6 bases and J lost 4 bases. CDR3 protein: CASRERGRGNEKLFF. The DNA of the CDR3 is TGTGCCAGCAGGGAGAGGGGGCGGGGTAATGAAAAACTGTTTTTT.

The V and J genes are TRBV7-6 and TRBJ2-7, with TRBD1 matching over 9 bases. V shed 3 bases, J shed 3 bases, and the junction held 9 bases outside the gene matches. The germline V gene has CDR1 SGHVS and CDR2 FNYEAQ. The CDR3 totals 16 residues. CDR3 sequence: CASSFLSETGGYEQYF. In DNA form, the CDR3 reads TGTGCCAGCAGCTTTCTTTCTGAGACAGGGGGCTACGAGCAGTACTTC.

This chain joins TRBV9 and TRBJ1-1, with D tentatively TRBD1 (6 bases). From germline, CDR1 is SGDLS and CDR2 YYNGEE. The CDR3 covers 15 residues. The V and J ends lost 3 bases and 5 bases respectively, with 17 bases between them. CDR3 nucleotides: TGTGCCAGCAGCGGAACGACAACAGGGAGAACTGAAGCTTTCTTT. It codes for CASSGTTTGRTEAFF.

The chain uses TRBV27 and TRBJ1-4; 10 bases fit TRBD1. CDR1 MNHEY and CDR2 SMNVEV come from the germline V gene (reference sequence). The V segment lost 5 bases and the J segment 7 bases; nucleotides outside the gene matches: 19. The CDR3 is 19 residues long. CDR3 residues: CASSNGPGQGTFRVEKLFF. The CDR3 coding sequence is TGTGCCAGCAGTAACGGGCCGGGACAGGGGACGTTCCGGGTTGAAAAACTGTTTTTT.

The rearrangement joins TRBV19 to TRBJ1-3; 7 positions agree with TRBD1. This CDR3 comprises 14 residues. Germline values: CDR1 LNHDA, CDR2 SQIVND (reference sequence). With V trimmed by 5 bases and J by 2 bases, 3 bases remained unmatched. In DNA form, the CDR3 reads TGTGCCAGTAGTCCCGGACAGGCTGGAAACACCATATATTTT. Protein product: CASSPGQAGNTIYF. The variable domain in full, with the rest retrieved from reference TRBV19 and TRBJ1-3, is DGGITQSPKYLFRKEGQNVTLSCEQNLNHDAMYWYRQDPGQGLRLIYYSQIVNDFQKGDIAEGYSVSREKKESFPLTVTSAQKNPTAFYLCASSPGQAGNTIYFGEGSWLTVV.

V is TRBV6-5 and J is TRBJ1-4, with D possibly being TRBD1 (5 bases). Germline assignment: CDR1 MNHEY and CDR2 SVGAGI. Trimming shortened V by 7 bases and J by 10 bases, and 19 bases separated the two germline ends. The CDR3 is 14 residues long. The CDR3 is CASMGGWGFGKLFF. The CDR3 region has the DNA TGTGCCAGCATGGGGGGTTGGGGTTTCGGAAAACTGTTTTTT.